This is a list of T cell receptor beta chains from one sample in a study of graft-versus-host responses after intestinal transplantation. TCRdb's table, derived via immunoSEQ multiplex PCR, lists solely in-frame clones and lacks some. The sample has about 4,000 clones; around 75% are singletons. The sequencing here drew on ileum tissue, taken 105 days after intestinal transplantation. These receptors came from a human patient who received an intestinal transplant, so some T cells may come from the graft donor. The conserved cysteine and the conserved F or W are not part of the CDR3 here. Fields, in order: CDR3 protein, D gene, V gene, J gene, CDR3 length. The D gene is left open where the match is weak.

ASSQGISTDTQY	.	TRBV14	TRBJ2-3	12
AGRDSGDYEQY	.	TRBV6-1	TRBJ2-7	11
ATSRDRVTSGTGELF	TRBD2	TRBV15	TRBJ2-2	15
ASSSSRGGSYNEQF	.	TRBV11-3	TRBJ2-1	14
ASRPTRGQETQY	TRBD2	TRBV7-9	TRBJ2-5	12
ASSSRPSYEQY	.	TRBV6-1	TRBJ2-7	11
ASSERETLTDTQY	.	TRBV7-9	TRBJ2-3	13
ASSFGGLAGELF	TRBD2	TRBV5-6	TRBJ2-2	12
ASSVGGSGTDTQY	TRBD2	TRBV9	TRBJ2-3	13
ASSEREGRGANVLT	TRBD2	TRBV6-1	TRBJ2-6	14
ATSSSPGLLYNEQF	.	TRBV15	TRBJ2-1	14
ASSTTGAGYGYT	TRBD1	TRBV7-9	TRBJ1-2	12
ASSASTGGIAKNIQY	TRBD1	TRBV11-2	TRBJ2-4	15
ASSIGGDISALH	.	TRBV19	TRBJ1-6	12
ASSDTSTGTDTQY	TRBD1	TRBV6-4	TRBJ2-3	13
ASSVEGSTDTQY	.	TRBV9	TRBJ2-3	12
ASRLAGNTDTQY	TRBD2	TRBV2	TRBJ2-3	12
ASSVGVGPSRILYGYT	.	TRBV6-1	TRBJ1-2	16
ASSQVPPAYRNTDTQY	.	TRBV4-2	TRBJ2-3	16
ASSLQRAGNQPQH	.	TRBV7-2	TRBJ1-5	13
ASSGIPGQINSPLH	TRBD1	TRBV2	TRBJ1-6	14
ASSPEEHTEKLF	.	TRBV4-1	TRBJ1-4	12
ASTEGSNQPQH	.	TRBV2	TRBJ1-5	11
ASSLGQGWLNTGELF	TRBD1	TRBV11-2	TRBJ2-2	15
SVRLAGGPDTQY	TRBD2	TRBV29-1	TRBJ2-3	12
ASSYSGGSGANVLT	.	TRBV6-5	TRBJ2-6	14
ASSLRAQQETQY	.	TRBV11-1	TRBJ2-5	12
ASSRDRGSPLH	TRBD1	TRBV6-6	TRBJ1-6	11
ASSDRDTGELF	.	TRBV6-4	TRBJ2-2	11